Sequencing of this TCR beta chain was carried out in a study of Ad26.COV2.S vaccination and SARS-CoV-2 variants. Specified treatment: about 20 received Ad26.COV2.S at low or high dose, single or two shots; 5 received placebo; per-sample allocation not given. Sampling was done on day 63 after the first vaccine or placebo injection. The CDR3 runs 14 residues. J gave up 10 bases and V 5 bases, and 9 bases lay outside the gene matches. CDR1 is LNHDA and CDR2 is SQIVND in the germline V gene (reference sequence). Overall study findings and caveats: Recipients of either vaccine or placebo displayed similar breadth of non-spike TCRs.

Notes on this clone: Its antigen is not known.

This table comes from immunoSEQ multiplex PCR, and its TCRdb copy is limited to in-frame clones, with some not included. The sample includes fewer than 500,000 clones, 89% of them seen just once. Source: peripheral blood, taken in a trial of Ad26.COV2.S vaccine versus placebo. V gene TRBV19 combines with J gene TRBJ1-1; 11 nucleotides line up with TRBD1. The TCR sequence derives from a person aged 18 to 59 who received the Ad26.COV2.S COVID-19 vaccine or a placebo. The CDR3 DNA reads TGTGCCAGTAGTCCCTCCGGGACAGGGGGAAGAGCTTTCTTT. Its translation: CASSPSGTGGRAFF.